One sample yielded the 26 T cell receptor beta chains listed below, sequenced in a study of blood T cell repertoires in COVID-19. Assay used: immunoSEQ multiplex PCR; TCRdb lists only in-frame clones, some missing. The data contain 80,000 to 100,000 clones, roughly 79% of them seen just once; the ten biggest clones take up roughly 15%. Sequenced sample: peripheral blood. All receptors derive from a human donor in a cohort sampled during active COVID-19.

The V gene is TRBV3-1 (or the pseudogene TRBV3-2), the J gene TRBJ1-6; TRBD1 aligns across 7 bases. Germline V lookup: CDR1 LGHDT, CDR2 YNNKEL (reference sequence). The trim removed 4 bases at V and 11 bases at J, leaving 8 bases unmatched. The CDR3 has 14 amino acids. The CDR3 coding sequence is TGTGCCAGCAGCCTTGGGACAGATCGAACACCCCTCCACTTT. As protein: CASSLGTDRTPLHF.

CDR3 DNA sequence: TGTGCCAGCATTAGGCTGGAGGGAAACACCATATATTTT. Protein: CASIRLEGNTIYF. The chain carries TRBV7-9 and TRBJ1-3; D ambiguous. V lost 7 bases and J lost 4, with 11 bases in between. The germline CDR1 and CDR2 sequences are SEHNR and FQNEAQ (reference sequence). The CDR3 has 13 amino acids.

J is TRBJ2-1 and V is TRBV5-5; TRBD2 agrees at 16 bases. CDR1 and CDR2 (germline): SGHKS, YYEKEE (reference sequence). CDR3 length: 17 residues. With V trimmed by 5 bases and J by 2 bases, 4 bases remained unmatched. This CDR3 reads CASRAGTSGRAYNEQFF. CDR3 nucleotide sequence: TGTGCCAGCAGGGCCGGGACTAGCGGGAGGGCCTACAATGAGCAGTTCTTC.

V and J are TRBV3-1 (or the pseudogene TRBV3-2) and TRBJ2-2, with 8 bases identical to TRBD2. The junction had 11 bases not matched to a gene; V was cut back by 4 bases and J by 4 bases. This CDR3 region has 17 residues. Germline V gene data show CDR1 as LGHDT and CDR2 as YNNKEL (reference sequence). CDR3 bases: TGTGCCAGCAGCCCCCGGGCCGGGGGGGCGGGCACCGGGGAGCTGTTTTTT. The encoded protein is CASSPRAGGAGTGELFF.

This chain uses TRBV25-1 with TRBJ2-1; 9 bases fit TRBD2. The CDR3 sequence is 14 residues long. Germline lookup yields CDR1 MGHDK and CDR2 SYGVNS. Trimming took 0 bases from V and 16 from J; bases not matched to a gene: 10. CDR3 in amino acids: CASSEYTGTSRRFF. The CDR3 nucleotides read TGTGCCAGCAGTGAATATACCGGGACTAGCCGACGATTCTTC. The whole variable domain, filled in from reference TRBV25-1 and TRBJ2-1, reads EADIYQTPRYLVIGTGKKITLECSQTMGHDKMYWYQQDPGMELHLIHYSYGVNSTEKGDLSSESTVSRIRTEHFPLTLESARPSHTSQYLCASSEYTGTSRRFFGPGTRLTVL.

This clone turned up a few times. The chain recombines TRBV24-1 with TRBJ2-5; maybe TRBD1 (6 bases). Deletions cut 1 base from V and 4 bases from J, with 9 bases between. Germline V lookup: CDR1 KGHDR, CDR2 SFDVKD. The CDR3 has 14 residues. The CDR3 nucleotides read TGTGCCACCAGTGATTTAGGGGGTTCAGAGACCCAGTACTTC. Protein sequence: CATSDLGGSETQYF.

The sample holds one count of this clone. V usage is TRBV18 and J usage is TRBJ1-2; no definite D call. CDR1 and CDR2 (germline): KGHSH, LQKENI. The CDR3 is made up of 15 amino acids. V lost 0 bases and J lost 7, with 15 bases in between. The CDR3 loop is CASSPPSETKLGYTF. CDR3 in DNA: TGTGCCAGCTCACCACCGTCCGAGACTAAACTTGGCTACACCTTC. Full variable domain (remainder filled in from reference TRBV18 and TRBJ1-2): NAGVMQNPRHLVRRRGQEARLRCSPMKGHSHVYWYRQLPEEGLKFMVYLQKENIIDESGMPKERFSAEFPKEGPSILRIQQVVRGDSAAYFCASSPPSETKLGYTFGSGTRLTVV.

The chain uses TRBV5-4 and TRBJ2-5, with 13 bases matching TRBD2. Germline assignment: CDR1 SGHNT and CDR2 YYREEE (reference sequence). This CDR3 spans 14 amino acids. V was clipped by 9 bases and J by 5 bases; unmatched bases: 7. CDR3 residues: CATRLAGGRETQYF. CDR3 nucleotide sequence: TGTGCCACCAGACTAGCGGGAGGTCGGGAGACCCAGTACTTC.

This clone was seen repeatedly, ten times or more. The CDR3 DNA follows: TGTGCCAGCAGGATAAAAAGGGGACAGGGAGGTAATGAGCAGTTCTTC. Translation: CASRIKRGQGGNEQFF. The chain joins TRBV11-2 to TRBJ2-1, with TRBD1 identical over 9 bases. Losses at the gene ends were 6 bases for V and 7 bases for J; bases not matched to a gene: 13. Germline CDR1 reads SGHAT; CDR2 reads FQNNGV. CDR3 length equals 16 residues.

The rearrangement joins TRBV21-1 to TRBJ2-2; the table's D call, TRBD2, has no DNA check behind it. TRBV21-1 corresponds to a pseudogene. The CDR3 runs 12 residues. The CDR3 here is CASSKPSGKLFF. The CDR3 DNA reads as TGTGCCAGCAGCAAACCCTCGGGGAAGCTGTTTTTT.

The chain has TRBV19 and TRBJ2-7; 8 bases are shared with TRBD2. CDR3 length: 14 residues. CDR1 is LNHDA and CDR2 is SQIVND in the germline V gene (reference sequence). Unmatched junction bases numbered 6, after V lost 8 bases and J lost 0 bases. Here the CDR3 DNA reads TGTGCCAGTGGCCGGGGGGGAACCTCCTACGAGCAGTACTTC. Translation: CASGRGGTSYEQYF.

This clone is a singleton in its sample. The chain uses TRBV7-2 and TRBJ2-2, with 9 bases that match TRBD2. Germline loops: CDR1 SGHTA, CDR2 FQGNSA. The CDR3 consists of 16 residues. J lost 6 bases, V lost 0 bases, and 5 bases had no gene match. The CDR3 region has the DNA TGTGCCAGCAGCTTAGCTAGCGGGAGAAGACCCGGGGAGCTGTTTTTT. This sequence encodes CASSLASGRRPGELFF.

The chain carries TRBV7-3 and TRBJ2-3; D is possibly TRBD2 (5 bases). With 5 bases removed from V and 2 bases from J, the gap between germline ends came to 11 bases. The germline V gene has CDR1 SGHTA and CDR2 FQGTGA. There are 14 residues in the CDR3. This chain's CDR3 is CASSLGGPTDTQYF. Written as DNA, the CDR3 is TGTGCCAGCAGCCTCGGAGGACCCACAGATACGCAGTATTTT.

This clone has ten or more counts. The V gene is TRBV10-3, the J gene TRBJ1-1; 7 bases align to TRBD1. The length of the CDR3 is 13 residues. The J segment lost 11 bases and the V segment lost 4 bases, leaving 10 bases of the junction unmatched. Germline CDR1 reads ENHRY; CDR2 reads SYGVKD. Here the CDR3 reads CAISVILGQMAFF. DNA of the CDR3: TGTGCCATCAGTGTCATCTTGGGACAGATGGCTTTCTTT.

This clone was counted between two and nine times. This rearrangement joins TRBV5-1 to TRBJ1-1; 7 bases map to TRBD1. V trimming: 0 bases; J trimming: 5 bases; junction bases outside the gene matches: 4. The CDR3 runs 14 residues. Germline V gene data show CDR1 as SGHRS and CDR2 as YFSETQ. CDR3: CASSLARGTTEAFF. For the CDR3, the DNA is TGCGCCAGCAGCTTGGCCAGGGGGACAACTGAAGCTTTCTTT.

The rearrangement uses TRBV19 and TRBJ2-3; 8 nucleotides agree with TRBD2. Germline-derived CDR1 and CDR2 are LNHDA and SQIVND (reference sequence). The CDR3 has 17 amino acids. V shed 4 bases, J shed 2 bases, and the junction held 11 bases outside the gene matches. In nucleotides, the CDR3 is TGTGCCAGTAGTACGACCGGGACTAGTCTTACCACAGATACGCAGTATTTT. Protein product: CASSTTGTSLTTDTQYF. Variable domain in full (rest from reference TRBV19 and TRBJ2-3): DGGITQSPKYLFRKEGQNVTLSCEQNLNHDAMYWYRQDPGQGLRLIYYSQIVNDFQKGDIAEGYSVSREKKESFPLTVTSAQKNPTAFYLCASSTTGTSLTTDTQYFGPGTRLTVL.

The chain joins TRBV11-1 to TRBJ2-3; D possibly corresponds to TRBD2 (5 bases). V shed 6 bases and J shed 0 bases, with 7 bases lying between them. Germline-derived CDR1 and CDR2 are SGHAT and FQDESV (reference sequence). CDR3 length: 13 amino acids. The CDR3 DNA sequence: TGTGCCAGCAGACGGACTAGCACAGATACGCAGTATTTT. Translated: CASRRTSTDTQYF.

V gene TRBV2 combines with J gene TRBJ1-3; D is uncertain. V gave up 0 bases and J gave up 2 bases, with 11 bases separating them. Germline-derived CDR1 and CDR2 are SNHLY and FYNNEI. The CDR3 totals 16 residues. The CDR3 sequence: CASSEALGLTGNTIYF. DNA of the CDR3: TGTGCCAGCAGTGAAGCGCTTGGGCTTACTGGAAACACCATATATTTT.

The CDR3 here is CASSLDSYEQYF. The CDR3 nucleotides read TGTGCCAGCAGTCTTGACAGCTACGAGCAGTACTTC. The V and J genes are TRBV12-3 or TRBV12-4 and TRBJ2-7; D might be TRBD1 (5 bases). V was pared by 5 bases and J by 3 bases, with 8 bases between. The CDR3 is 12 residues long.

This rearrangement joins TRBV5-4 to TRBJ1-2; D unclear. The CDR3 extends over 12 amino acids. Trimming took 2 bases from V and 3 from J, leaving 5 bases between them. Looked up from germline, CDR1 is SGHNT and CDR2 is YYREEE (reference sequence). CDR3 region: CASSFADYGYTF. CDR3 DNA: TGTGCCAGCAGCTTTGCAGACTATGGCTACACCTTC.

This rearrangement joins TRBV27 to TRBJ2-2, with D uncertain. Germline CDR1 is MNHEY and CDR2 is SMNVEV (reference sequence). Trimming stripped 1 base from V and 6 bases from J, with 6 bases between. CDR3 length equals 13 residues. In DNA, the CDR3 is TGTGCCAGCAGTTTATGGCAGGCCGGGGAGCTGTTTTTT. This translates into CASSLWQAGELFF.

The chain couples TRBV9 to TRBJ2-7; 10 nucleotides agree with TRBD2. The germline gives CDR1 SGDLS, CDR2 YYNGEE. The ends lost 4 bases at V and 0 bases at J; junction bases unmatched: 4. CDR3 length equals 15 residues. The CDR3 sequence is CASSPSGRVSYEQYF. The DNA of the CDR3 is TGTGCCAGCAGCCCCAGCGGGAGGGTCTCCTACGAGCAGTACTTC.

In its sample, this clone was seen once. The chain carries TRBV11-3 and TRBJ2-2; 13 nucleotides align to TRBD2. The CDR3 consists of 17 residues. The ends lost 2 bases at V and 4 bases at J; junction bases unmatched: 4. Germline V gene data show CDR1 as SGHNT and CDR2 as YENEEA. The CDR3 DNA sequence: TGTGCCAGCAGCTTACAGACTAGCGGGGGGCTCACCGGGGAGCTGTTTTTT. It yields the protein CASSLQTSGGLTGELFF.

CDR3 amino acids: CATWMRQGGYTF. The CDR3, as DNA: TGTGCCACATGGATGAGACAGGGTGGCTACACCTTC. This chain links TRBV28 with TRBJ1-2; 7 nucleotides align to TRBD1. CDR1 is MDHEN and CDR2 is SYDVKM in the germline V gene. The CDR3 length is 12 residues. V lost 10 bases to trimming and J lost 7 bases; unmatched junction nucleotides: 9.

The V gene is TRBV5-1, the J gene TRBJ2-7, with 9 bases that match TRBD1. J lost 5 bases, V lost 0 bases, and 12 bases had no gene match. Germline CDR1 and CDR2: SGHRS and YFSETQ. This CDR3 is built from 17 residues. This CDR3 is CASSLAPGQGNQNEQYF. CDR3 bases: TGCGCCAGCAGCTTGGCGCCTGGACAGGGGAATCAAAACGAGCAGTACTTC.

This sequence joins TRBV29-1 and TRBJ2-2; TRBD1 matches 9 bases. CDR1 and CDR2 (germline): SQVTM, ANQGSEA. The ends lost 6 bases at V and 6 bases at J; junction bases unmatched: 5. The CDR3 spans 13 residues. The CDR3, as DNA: TGCAGCGTCTGGACAGGGGCTGCCGGGGAGCTGTTTTTT. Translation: CSVWTGAAGELFF.